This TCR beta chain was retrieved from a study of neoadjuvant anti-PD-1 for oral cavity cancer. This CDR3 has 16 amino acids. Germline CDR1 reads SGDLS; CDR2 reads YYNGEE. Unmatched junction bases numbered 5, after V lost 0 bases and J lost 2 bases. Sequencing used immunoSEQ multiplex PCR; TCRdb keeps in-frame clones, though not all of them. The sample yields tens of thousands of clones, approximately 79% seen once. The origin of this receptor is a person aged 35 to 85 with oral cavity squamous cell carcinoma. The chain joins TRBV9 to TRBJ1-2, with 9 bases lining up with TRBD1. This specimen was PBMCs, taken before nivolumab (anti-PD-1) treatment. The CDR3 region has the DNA TGTGCCAGCAGCGTAGAACCCGGGACAGGGAACTATGGCTACACCTTC. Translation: CASSVEPGTGNYGYTF.